The T cell receptor (beta chain) under discussion was sequenced for a study of cytomegalovirus exposure and HLA in healthy donors. Study-wide results and limits: In a later analysis, first-cohort TCR clusters were found to tend to co-occur in the 120 or so validation repertoires. 164 TCR beta chains were listed as cytomegalovirus-associated. Accounts indicate the classifier identified cytomegalovirus status with strong specificity and sensitivity.

The donors were in the roughly 110-subject validation cohort, distinct from the approximately 670-subject first cohort. About this clone: The antigen is not known.

Produced via immunoSEQ multiplex PCR; TCRdb's table is partial and in-frame only. Of 200,000 to 300,000 clones in the sample, less than 95% are singletons; the top ten hold around 3.1%. CDR1 is MNHEY, CDR2 SVGAGI, per germline. Deletions cut 2 bases from V and 7 bases from J, with 12 bases between. The CDR3 runs 13 residues. The sequence derives from a woman aged 25 to 39 in good health and CMV-seronegative. Sequenced: PBMCs. V gene TRBV6-5 combines with J gene TRBJ2-7, with D tentatively TRBD1 (5 bases). DNA of the CDR3: TGTGCCAGCAGTTACGGCCGGAAGGGGGAGCAGTACTTC. Translated: CASSYGRKGEQYF.